A selection of T cell receptor beta chains follows, all from one sample in a study of shared clonotypes between healthy human individuals. The table came from immunoSEQ multiplex PCR; TCRdb's copy has only in-frame clones and leaves some out. The sample carries about 2.2 million clones, just over 90% recorded once. The sequencing sample was made of naive CD8+ T cells from PBMCs. The receptors stem from a man younger than 35 in good health. Some clones in this sample may be carry-over from other donors' samples. The CDR3 runs from the conserved cysteine through the conserved F or W. A D gene is named only where the DNA matches it firmly. Expanded clones are given a class, and other clones once, few, many or no size at all.

>TRBJ2-3|NA|TRBV27|NA
TGTGCCAGCAGTTTATACAGGCCTTACACAGATACGCAGTATTTT
CASSLYRPYTDTQYF
>TRBJ2-7|NA|TRBV9|NA
TGTGCCAGCAGCGTAGGGCGGGACTACGAGCAGTACTTC
CASSVGRDYEQYF
>TRBJ1-3|NA|TRBV29-1|NA
TGCAGCGGGGTGGGGTCTGGAAACACCATATATTTT
CSGVGSGNTIYF
>TRBJ1-2|NA|TRBV6-1|NA
TGTGCCAGCAATCCAACCTTGGCAGTTAGCTATGGCTACACCTTC
CASNPTLAVSYGYTF
>TRBJ2-5|TRBD2|TRBV7-8|NA
TGTGCCAGCAGCCGCCTTGGGACTAGCGCTCCGCTGGAGACCCAGTACTTC
CASSRLGTSAPLETQYF
>TRBJ2-4|TRBD2|TRBV5-6|NA
TGTGCCAGCAGCTTGTTTAGCGGGAGGGCCGGGGTGAACATTCAGTACTTC
CASSLFSGRAGVNIQYF
>TRBJ2-7|NA|TRBV21-1|NA
TGTGCCACCACCTCCCACGAGCAGTACTTC
CATTSHEQYF
>TRBJ1-5|NA|TRBV9|NA
TGTGCCAGCAGCGTAGGAGGGGATGAGGGGCCCCAGCATTTT
CASSVGGDEGPQHF
>TRBJ2-5|NA|TRBV6-5|NA
TGTGCCAGCACTAAAGCGGGGACCCAGTACTTC
CASTKAGTQYF
>TRBJ2-5|NA|TRBV4-3|NA
TGCGCCAGCAGCCAAGATCAGGAAGGGGAAGAGACCCAGTACTTC
CASSQDQEGEETQYF
>TRBJ2-3|NA|TRBV2|NA
TGTGCCAGCAGTGAATTACAGATCCAGAACACAGATACGCAGTATTTT
CASSELQIQNTDTQYF
>TRBJ2-1|TRBD2|TRBV10-3|NA
TGTGCCATCAGTTCCGGGACTAGTAGTGTCGATGAGCAGTTCTTC
CAISSGTSSVDEQFF
>TRBJ2-1|NA|TRBV9|NA
TGTGCCAGCAGCGTAGGATGGGGGCTAGGGTTGCATGAGCAGTTCTTC
CASSVGWGLGLHEQFF
>TRBJ1-5|NA|TRBV4-1|NA
TGCGCCAGCAGCCATCTTCAGGATCAGCCCCAGCATTTT
CASSHLQDQPQHF
>TRBJ2-7|TRBD1|TRBV2|NA
TGTGCCAGCAGTGCGCGGACAGGGGGGGCCTACGAGCAGTACTTC
CASSARTGGAYEQYF
>TRBJ2-7|NA|TRBV7-9|NA
TGTGCCAGCAGCCCGGACTCAAACGAGCAGTACTTC
CASSPDSNEQYF
>TRBJ1-5|TRBD1|TRBV2|NA
TGTGCCAGCAGTGTCGCACGGGCAAACCTGGACAGGGGGATCAATCAGCCCCAGCATTTT
CASSVARANLDRGINQPQHF
>TRBJ1-5|NA|TRBV7-9|NA
TGTGCCAGCAGCCCGGGGGGGATGGGCAATCAGCCCCAGCATTTT
CASSPGGMGNQPQHF
>TRBJ2-1|TRBD2|TRBV27|NA
TGTGCCAGCAGGAACCTAGCGGGAGGGAACAACAATGAGCAGTTCTTC
CASRNLAGGNNNEQFF
>TRBJ1-1|TRBD1|TRBV27|NA
TGTGCCAGCAGTTTGCGCCGGGACAGGGACACTGAAGCTTTCTTT
CASSLRRDRDTEAFF
>TRBJ1-1|NA|TRBV4-1|NA
TGCGCCAGCAGCCAAGATAGGGTCAGGGATGAAGCTTTCTTT
CASSQDRVRDEAFF
>TRBJ2-2|NA|TRBV29-1|NA
TGCAGCGCTGAGGGATGGGGGGCGAACACCGGGGAGCTGTTTTTT
CSAEGWGANTGELFF
>TRBJ1-1|NA|TRBV29-1|NA
TGCAGCGTTTACACAGGGATGGTGCGGAACACTGAAGCTTTCTTT
CSVYTGMVRNTEAFF
>TRBJ2-1|TRBD1|TRBV2|NA
TGTGCCAGTATGGGACAGCACCGTCAGGCGTTCGATGAGCAGTTCTTC
CASMGQHRQAFDEQFF
>TRBJ1-3|NA|TRBV6-1|NA
TGTGCCAGCTCTAAGCGGGGGCAGGGAAACACCATATATTTT
CASSKRGQGNTIYF
>TRBJ2-1|NA|TRBV9|many
TGTGCCAGCAGCGTAGGAGGGGGACACAATGAGCAGTTCTTC
CASSVGGGHNEQFF
>TRBJ2-2|NA|TRBV7-8|NA
TGTGCCAGCATCCCTCGGTGGGACGGGGAGCTGTTTTTT
CASIPRWDGELFF
>TRBJ2-7|NA|TRBV7-6|once
TGTGACCGGAGAAAGCACGAGCAGTACTTC
CDRRKHEQYF